This passage covers 25 T cell receptor beta chains from one sample sequenced in a study of T cell responses to AZD1222 COVID-19 vaccine. Measured with immunoSEQ multiplex PCR; TCRdb has only the in-frame clones, and not every one. The sample shows 150,000 to 200,000 clones, 70% to 90% of them seen only once. Sequenced material: peripheral blood, taken 28 days after the second AZD1222 dose. Source of these receptors: an adult who received the AZD1222 COVID-19 vaccine.

The chain couples TRBV27 to TRBJ2-1; weak D call: TRBD2 (6 bases). Trimming took off 8 bases at V and 2 bases at J, with 10 bases between the two ends. CDR3 size: 13 residues. Germline CDR1 MNHEY, CDR2 SMNVEV (reference sequence). The CDR3 loop reads CASGSGPYNEQFF. CDR3 DNA: TGTGCCAGCGGGAGCGGGCCCTACAATGAGCAGTTCTTC.

This clone was observed a single time. The rearrangement joins TRBV4-3 to TRBJ1-2; D is uncertain. CDR1 is LGHNA and CDR2 is YSLEER in the germline V gene. The V end lost 0 bases, the J end lost 4 bases, and 12 bases lay between the germline ends. This CDR3 is 15 amino acids long. This CDR3 reads CASSQDLGEFYGYTF. The CDR3 DNA reads TGCGCCAGCAGCCAAGATCTCGGGGAATTCTATGGCTACACCTTC.

The chain couples TRBV5-1 to TRBJ2-1; 8 positions agree with TRBD2. V was clipped by 3 bases and J by 7 bases; unmatched bases: 3. The germline V gene encodes CDR1 SGHRS and CDR2 YFSETQ. The CDR3 contains 13 residues. The CDR3 protein is CASSWTSRNEQFF. DNA for the CDR3: TGCGCCAGCAGCTGGACTAGCAGGAATGAGCAGTTCTTC.

The sample holds a few counts of this clone. The chain carries TRBV9 and TRBJ2-1, with 12 bases fitting TRBD2. The germline CDR1 and CDR2 sequences are SGDLS and YYNGEE. Trimming took 2 bases from V and 8 from J; bases not matched to a gene: 8. The CDR3 consists of 16 residues. This chain's CDR3 is CASSVRGLAGRDEQFF. The CDR3 coding sequence is TGTGCCAGCAGCGTCAGAGGACTAGCGGGGAGGGATGAGCAGTTCTTC.

V gene TRBV4-1 combines with J gene TRBJ1-4, with a possible D match to TRBD1 (6 bases). Per germline, CDR1 MGHRA and CDR2 YSYEKL. V gave up 5 bases and J gave up 8 bases, with 15 bases separating them. The CDR3 totals 14 residues. The CDR3 protein is CASSVTGLEEKLFF. The CDR3 coding sequence is TGCGCCAGCAGCGTTACAGGGTTGGAAGAAAAACTGTTTTTT.

This clone appeared a few times. The chain has TRBV7-2 and TRBJ1-6, with D hard to call. The CDR3 spans 13 residues. The V gene lost 6 bases and the J gene lost 9 bases, with 12 bases spanning the gap. Germline assignment: CDR1 SGHTA and CDR2 FQGNSA. CDR3 in amino acids: CASSLRLVSPLHF. CDR3 coding DNA: TGTGCCAGCAGTCTTAGACTGGTTTCACCCCTCCACTTT.

This clone turned up a few times. V gene TRBV4-2 combines with J gene TRBJ2-7; 7 bases match TRBD2. CDR3 length: 15 residues. The V and J ends lost 0 bases and 2 bases, in that order; junction bases with no gene match: 4. CDR1 and CDR2 from the germline V gene are LGHNA and YNFKEQ. CDR3 region: CASSQDPSGAYEQYF. For the CDR3, the DNA is TGTGCCAGCAGCCAAGATCCCAGCGGGGCCTACGAGCAGTACTTC.

The genes are TRBV30 and TRBJ1-4, with a possible D match to TRBD1 (6 bases). Germline CDR1 is GTSNPN and CDR2 is SVGIG (reference sequence). Trimming removed 7 bases at V and 8 bases at J, with 17 bases between. The CDR3 runs to 13 residues. CDR3 in DNA: TGTGCCTCCGGAGGCAGGGGATACGAAAAACTGTTTTTT. Translating gives CASGGRGYEKLFF.

The genes are TRBV5-1 and TRBJ1-1; perhaps TRBD1 as D (6 bases). CDR3 size: 15 residues. V was cut by 4 bases and J by 10 bases, with 23 bases left in between. The germline V gene encodes CDR1 SGHRS and CDR2 YFSETQ. The CDR3 region is CASSPGARPEGVAFF. CDR3 DNA: TGCGCCAGCAGCCCTGGGGCTAGGCCGGAGGGGGTAGCTTTCTTT.

This chain uses TRBV7-9 with TRBJ2-7; D not resolved. Germline V gives CDR1 SEHNR, CDR2 FQNEAQ (reference sequence). V was shortened by 4 bases and J by 4 bases, with 5 bases between the two germline ends. This CDR3 is built from 11 residues. CDR3 sequence reads: CASSYTYEQYF. CDR3 in DNA: TGTGCCAGCAGCTACACGTACGAGCAGTACTTC.

The chain employs TRBV7-2 and TRBJ2-2, with a tentative D call TRBD2 (7 bases). Germline assignment: CDR1 SGHTA and CDR2 FQGNSA. Trimming left V 4 bases short and J 0 bases short, with 15 bases between. CDR3 length: 17 residues. The CDR3: CASSSPRGAANTGELFF. CDR3 nucleotide sequence: TGTGCCAGCAGCTCACCCCGGGGGGCAGCGAACACCGGGGAGCTGTTTTTT.

V is TRBV19 and J is TRBJ1-5; D remains ambiguous. The CDR3 consists of 15 residues. Trimming removed 4 bases from V and 1 base from J, with 11 bases in between. Germline CDR1 is LNHDA and CDR2 is SQIVND (reference sequence). The CDR3 sequence: CASSSGGGSNQPQHF. In nucleotides, the CDR3 is TGTGCCAGTAGTAGCGGCGGAGGAAGCAATCAGCCCCAGCATTTT. The full variable domain, completed using reference TRBV19 and TRBJ1-5, is DGGITQSPKYLFRKEGQNVTLSCEQNLNHDAMYWYRQDPGQGLRLIYYSQIVNDFQKGDIAEGYSVSREKKESFPLTVTSAQKNPTAFYLCASSSGGGSNQPQHFGDGTRLSIL.

This rearrangement joins TRBV7-8 to TRBJ2-7; D tentatively reads TRBD1 or TRBD2 (6 bases each). The CDR3 length is 15 residues. Per germline, CDR1 SGHVS and CDR2 FQNEAQ. The germline V and J ends were trimmed by 5 bases and 4 bases, with 18 bases remaining between them. CDR3 in amino acids: CASSPKGGGGYEQYF. The CDR3 DNA reads TGTGCCAGCAGCCCTAAGGGGGGTGGTGGTTACGAGCAGTACTTC.

The chain is built from TRBV3-1 (or the pseudogene TRBV3-2) and TRBJ1-2; TRBD1 matches at 7 bases. V was clipped by 11 bases and J by 2 bases; unmatched bases: 8. Germline-derived CDR1 and CDR2 are LGHDT and YNNKEL (reference sequence). The CDR3 contains 13 residues. The DNA for the CDR3 is TGTGCCTCTCGAAAACAGGGGAACTATGGCTACACCTTC. Its translation: CASRKQGNYGYTF.

V is TRBV7-2 and J is TRBJ2-6, with D possibly matching TRBD1 (7 bases). The CDR3 spans 18 residues. Germline lookup yields CDR1 SGHTA and CDR2 FQGNSA. Trimming left V 4 bases short and J 0 bases short, with 16 bases between. The CDR3 spells CASSWGGTAYSGANVLTF. The CDR3 DNA sequence: TGTGCCAGCAGCTGGGGCGGGACAGCTTACTCTGGGGCCAACGTCCTGACTTTC.

The rearrangement joins TRBV5-4 to TRBJ2-7; 10 nucleotides line up with TRBD1. The CDR3 has 17 residues. J gave up 6 bases and V 3 bases, and 15 bases lay outside the gene matches. From germline, CDR1 is SGHNT and CDR2 YYREEE (reference sequence). The CDR3 loop is CASSSWGARQGAGEQYF. As DNA, the CDR3 is TGTGCCAGCAGCTCTTGGGGTGCTAGACAGGGGGCTGGCGAGCAGTACTTC.

This clone came up once. The gene calls are TRBV3-1 (or the pseudogene TRBV3-2) and TRBJ1-6, with D possibly matching TRBD1 (5 bases). The CDR3 spans 14 residues. From germline, CDR1 is LGHDT and CDR2 YNNKEL (reference sequence). The V end was cut by 4 bases, the J end by 5 bases, with 9 bases between. The chain's CDR3 is CASSLDSNNSPLHF. CDR3 nucleotide sequence: TGTGCCAGCAGCCTCGACAGTAATAATTCACCCCTCCACTTT.

Comments on this clone: Mismatch with germline at one junction end may stem from a read error. V is TRBV2 and J is TRBJ1-2; 9 nucleotides agree with TRBD1. Germline CDR1 and CDR2: SNHLY and FYNNEI. CDR3 length: 14 amino acids. The CDR3 nucleotides are TGTGCCAGCACCCTACCGGGGACAGGGTTCTCGAAGGCCTTC. Its translation is CASTLPGTGFSKAF. The full variable domain, completed using reference TRBV2 and TRBJ1-2, is EPEVTQTPSHQVTQMGQEVILRCVPISNHLYFYWYRQILGQKVEFLVSFYNNEISEKSEIFDDQFSVERPDGSNFTLKIRSTKLEDSAMYFCASTLPGTGFSKAFGSGTRLTVV.

CDR3: CASSLRRESGSGNTIYF. The CDR3 DNA sequence: TGTGCCAGCAGCCTGCGCAGGGAATCAGGTTCTGGAAACACCATATATTTT. This rearrangement joins TRBV5-5 to TRBJ1-3; D might be TRBD1 (5 bases). V lost 4 bases and J lost 1, with 18 bases in between. This CDR3 region has 17 residues. Germline V gene lookup returns CDR1 SGHKS and CDR2 YYEKEE (reference sequence).

This chain links TRBV18 with TRBJ2-7; 8 nucleotides match TRBD1. In germline, CDR1 is KGHSH, CDR2 LQKENI. This CDR3 is 14 amino acids long. The junction had 6 bases not matched to a gene; V was cut back by 6 bases and J by 2 bases. CDR3 in amino acids: CASSQGASTYEQYF. In DNA, the CDR3 is TGTGCCAGCTCGCAGGGGGCCTCGACCTACGAGCAGTACTTC.

The chain couples TRBV18 to TRBJ1-2, with D perhaps matching TRBD1 (6 bases). Germline CDR1 KGHSH, CDR2 LQKENI. V lost 2 bases to trimming and J lost 5 bases, with 18 bases between them. The CDR3 has 16 residues. This CDR3 is CASSPSGGLRLYGYTF. The CDR3 DNA is TGTGCCAGCTCACCATCCGGGGGCCTTAGACTTTATGGCTACACCTTC.

J is TRBJ1-3 and V is TRBV7-2; D is ambiguous. CDR1 is SGHTA, CDR2 FQGNSA, per germline. The CDR3 has 16 residues. The V end was cut by 1 base, the J end by 0 bases, with 10 bases between. The CDR3 DNA reads as TGTGCCAGCAGCTTAGGCCCAGGCACCTCTGGAAACACCATATATTTT. It yields the protein CASSLGPGTSGNTIYF.

V is TRBV6-5 and J is TRBJ1-3; D possibly corresponds to TRBD1 (5 bases). The length of the CDR3 is 15 residues. Germline CDR1 and CDR2: MNHEY and SVGAGI. V was trimmed by 6 bases and J by 2 bases, leaving 14 bases between them. The CDR3 loop is CASRSDSSAGNTIYF. CDR3 in DNA: TGTGCCAGCAGGTCAGACAGCTCTGCTGGAAACACCATATATTTT.

V and J are TRBV7-2 and TRBJ1-1; D remains unclear. Germline V gene lookup returns CDR1 SGHTA and CDR2 FQGNSA. V gave up 4 bases and J gave up 1 base, with 13 bases separating them. The length of the CDR3 is 15 residues. The CDR3 is CASSSSPTGNTEAFF. In DNA form, the CDR3 reads TGTGCCAGCAGCTCCTCACCTACGGGGAACACTGAAGCTTTCTTT.

This sequence joins TRBV4-2 and TRBJ2-1; a possible D gene is TRBD2 (5 bases). The CDR3 consists of 16 residues. CDR1 LGHNA and CDR2 YNFKEQ come from the germline V gene. V lost 0 bases and J 0 bases, leaving 9 bases between the germline ends. The CDR3 DNA reads as TGTGCCAGCAGCCAAGATTTAGGGAGCTCCTACAATGAGCAGTTCTTC. Protein: CASSQDLGSSYNEQFF.